The source of this T cell receptor beta chain is a study of graft-versus-host responses after intestinal transplantation. The wider study: Grafts that recipients had were multivisceral, liver-intestinal, or isolated intestinal transplants. Recipients were all induced with anti-thymocyte globulin, then given tacrolimus and steroids for approximately three years.

Findings of the study overall: Detection of GvH clones occurred in recipient marrow, and some had their first appearance in ileum or blood. Association was observed between peak circulating GvH clone levels and early post-transplant HvG declines.

Clones were read by immunoSEQ multiplex PCR, and TCRdb kept only the in-frame ones, dropping some. The sample shows 50,000 to 75,000 clones, 89% of them seen only once. V was pared by 3 bases and J by 9 bases, with 24 bases between. From germline, CDR1 is MDHEN and CDR2 SYDVKM. This CDR3 is 17 amino acids long. Intraepithelial and lamina propria lymphocytes were released after the graft tissue was processed. In the case of this clone: Its antigen is unidentified.

The TCR sequence derives from a human patient who received an intestinal transplant, so some T cells may come from the graft donor. The V and J genes are TRBV28 and TRBJ1-5; D remains ambiguous. The sequences come from ileum tissue, collected roughly 390 days after transplant. CDR3: CASSFRFQDGYWRPQHF. For the CDR3, the DNA is TGTGCCAGCAGTTTTAGGTTTCAGGACGGCTACTGGAGGCCCCAGCATTTT. Looking up the rest from reference TRBV28 and TRBJ1-5 gives the full variable domain: DVKVTQSSRYLVKRTGEKVFLECVQDMDHENMFWYRQDPGLGLRLIYFSYDVKMKEKGDIPEGYSVSREKKERFSLILESASTNQTSMYLCASSFRFQDGYWRPQHFGDGTRLSIL.